These 17 T cell receptor beta chains were all obtained from the same sample, sequenced in a study of CD8 T cells in Susac syndrome. RNA, at roughly 0.45 to 1 ug, was reverse transcribed with random hexamers. TCRdb reanalysed the immunoSEQ multiplex PCR reads using MiXCR and keeps one entry per CDR3 protein. The sample yields under 250,000 distinct CDR3 sequences, 93% seen once. The sample taken for sequencing was CD4+ T cells from PBMCs. These receptor sequences come from a human donor with multiple sclerosis.

The CDR3 reads CASSLVLTDTQYF. CDR3 DNA sequence: TGTGCCAGCAGCTTAGTCCTCACAGATACGCAGTATTTT. The chain is built from TRBV7-6 and TRBJ2-3; unclear D gene. CDR1 is SGHVS, CDR2 FNYEAQ, per germline. CDR3 length equals 13 residues. With 1 base removed from V and 2 bases from J, the gap between germline ends came to 4 bases.

The V gene is TRBV18, the J gene TRBJ2-5; a possible D gene is TRBD1 (5 bases). Germline V gene lookup returns CDR1 KGHSH and CDR2 LQKENI. V gave up 0 bases and J gave up 5 bases, with 13 bases separating them. The length of the CDR3 is 15 residues. The CDR3 loop reads CASSPPGAAGETQYF. DNA of the CDR3: TGTGCCAGCTCACCACCGGGTGCCGCAGGGGAGACCCAGTACTTC.

The V gene is TRBV20-1, the J gene TRBJ2-2; TRBD2 aligns across 9 bases. The germline V gene encodes CDR1 DFQATT and CDR2 SNEGSKA (reference sequence). After removal of 1 base from V and 8 bases from J, the junction contained 11 bases not matched to a gene. CDR3 length: 16 residues. The CDR3 loop is CSARGHLAGRPGELFF. CDR3 DNA sequence: TGCAGTGCTAGAGGCCACCTAGCGGGACGTCCGGGGGAGCTGTTTTTT.

The V and J genes are TRBV4-2 and TRBJ2-3; TRBD2 agrees at 10 bases. This CDR3 is built from 18 residues. V shed 4 bases and J 2 bases; nucleotides not matched to a gene: 12. CDR1 LGHNA and CDR2 YNFKEQ come from the germline V gene. In nucleotides, the CDR3 is TGTGCCAGCAGCCCTTCTAGCGGGAGCCCACGATTCACAGATACGCAGTATTTT. It codes for CASSPSSGSPRFTDTQYF.

This chain joins TRBV3-1 and TRBJ2-7, with D hard to call. CDR1 LGHDT and CDR2 YNNKEL come from the germline V gene (reference sequence). The CDR3 length is 17 residues. V was clipped by 0 bases and J by 0 bases, with 15 bases between them. The CDR3 loop reads CASSQEVRSASSYEQYF. In nucleotides, the CDR3 is TGTGCCAGCAGCCAAGAAGTAAGGTCCGCGAGCTCCTACGAGCAGTACTTC.

The rearrangement uses TRBV12-3 or TRBV12-4 and TRBJ2-1; weak D call: TRBD1 (6 bases). The ends were cut back, 5 bases at V and 6 bases at J, with 11 bases in the middle. This CDR3 is built from 13 residues. The CDR3 DNA reads as TGTGCCAGCAGTCGACAGGAGGTCAATGAGCAGTTCTTC. This gives the protein CASSRQEVNEQFF.

The chain couples TRBV18 to TRBJ2-7, with D unclear. This CDR3 comprises 14 residues. With 1 base removed from V and 4 bases from J, the gap between germline ends came to 11 bases. Germline CDR1 is KGHSH and CDR2 is LQKENI. This CDR3 reads CASSPHSGWYEQYF. The DNA for the CDR3 is TGTGCCAGCTCACCACACAGTGGTTGGTACGAGCAGTACTTC. Based on the CDR3 plus reference TRBV18 and TRBJ2-7, the full variable domain is NAGVMQNPRHLVRRRGQEARLRCSPMKGHSHVYWYRQLPEEGLKFMVYLQKENIIDESGMPKERFSAEFPKEGPSILRIQQVVRGDSAAYFCASSPHSGWYEQYFGPGTRLTVT.

The CDR3 bases are TGTGCCAGCTCACCTCCGGGACAGATCACAGATACGCAGTATTTT. Its protein product is CASSPPGQITDTQYF. V is TRBV18 and J is TRBJ2-3; 7 bases match TRBD1. CDR3 length equals 15 residues. The ends lost 3 bases at V and 2 bases at J; junction bases unmatched: 5. CDR1 KGHSH and CDR2 LQKENI come from the germline V gene.

The chain joins TRBV20-1 to TRBJ1-5; D is undetermined. Per germline, CDR1 DFQATT and CDR2 SNEGSKA (reference sequence). With 3 bases removed from V and 4 bases from J, the gap between germline ends came to 10 bases. The CDR3 has 13 amino acids. The CDR3 DNA reads as TGCAGTGCTAGTTATAGGGTAAATCAGCCCCAGCATTTT. Translating gives CSASYRVNQPQHF.

This chain links TRBV12-3 or TRBV12-4 with TRBJ1-2; D remains unclear. CDR3 length: 13 residues. V lost 3 bases, J lost 6 bases, and 11 bases lay in between. The CDR3 sequence is CASSFMGVDGYTF. The CDR3 region has the DNA TGTGCCAGCAGTTTCATGGGTGTCGATGGCTACACCTTC.

The V and J genes are TRBV20-1 and TRBJ2-3, with TRBD2 matching 10 bases. The CDR3 runs to 15 residues. Looked up from germline, CDR1 is DFQATT and CDR2 is SNEGSKA (reference sequence). V lost 6 bases to trimming and J lost 2 bases; unmatched junction nucleotides: 8. The CDR3 DNA reads TGCAGTGCAACCGCTAGCGGGAGCCCCACAGATACGCAGTATTTT. Encoded protein: CSATASGSPTDTQYF.

The V call is TRBV3-1, the J call TRBJ1-4; D call uncertain. Germline V gene data show CDR1 as LGHDT and CDR2 as YNNKEL (reference sequence). V was trimmed by 0 bases and J by 9 bases, leaving 8 bases between them. This CDR3 region has 13 residues. DNA of the CDR3: TGTGCCAGCAGCCAAGAGTCGCGGAAAAAACTGTTTTTT. Amino acid sequence: CASSQESRKKLFF.

V and J are TRBV18 and TRBJ2-5; tentative D call: TRBD2 (6 bases). The germline gives CDR1 KGHSH, CDR2 LQKENI. The CDR3 is 15 amino acids. Trimming removed 5 bases from V and 2 bases from J, with 15 bases in between. CDR3 residues: CASSGGTGDQETQYF. For the CDR3, the DNA is TGTGCCAGCTCAGGAGGGACGGGGGATCAAGAGACCCAGTACTTC.

V gene TRBV12-3 or TRBV12-4 combines with J gene TRBJ2-7; D assignment may be TRBD1 or TRBD2 (5 bases each). The V and J ends lost 3 bases and 6 bases respectively, with 12 bases between them. CDR3 length: 13 residues. The CDR3 is CASSLRGVSEQYV. The CDR3 DNA is TGTGCCAGCAGTTTGAGGGGAGTAAGCGAGCAGTACGTC.

The gene calls are TRBV12-3 or TRBV12-4 and TRBJ2-2; D is ambiguous. Deletions cut 3 bases from V and 9 bases from J, with 8 bases between. This CDR3 comprises 12 residues. CDR3 loop: CASSFSSRELFF. The CDR3 DNA is TGTGCCAGCAGTTTTAGCAGCCGGGAGCTGTTTTTT.

The count of this clonotype is one. V is TRBV7-2 and J is TRBJ2-1; 7 bases fit TRBD1. Per the germline V gene, CDR1 is SGHTA and CDR2 is FQGNSA. V lost 5 bases to trimming and J lost 10 bases; unmatched junction nucleotides: 8. The CDR3 is 13 amino acids. This CDR3 reads CASSRGGGVEQFF. In DNA, the CDR3 is TGTGCCAGCAGCCGAGGGGGCGGCGTGGAGCAGTTCTTC. The whole variable domain, remainder taken from reference TRBV7-2 and TRBJ2-1, is GAGVSQSPSNKVTEKGKDVELRCDPISGHTALYWYRQSLGQGLEFLIYFQGNSAPDKSGLPSDRFSAERTGGSVSTLTIQRTQQEDSAVYLCASSRGGGVEQFFGPGTRLTVL.

The chain employs TRBV10-3 and TRBJ2-7, with TRBD1 identical over 11 bases. Germline values: CDR1 ENHRY, CDR2 SYGVKD. The CDR3 contains 15 residues. V gave up 3 bases and J gave up 7 bases; unmatched junction bases: 8. This CDR3 is CAISEAGTGGTEQYF. The CDR3 nucleotides read TGTGCCATCAGTGAAGCCGGGACAGGGGGTACGGAGCAGTACTTC.